This T cell receptor (beta chain) was identified during a study of T-cell memory formation after mild COVID-19. Background on the study: TCR clusters mostly belonged to single donors.

V shed 3 bases and J shed 1 base, with 18 bases lying between them. The germline gives CDR1 SNHLY, CDR2 FYNNEI. The CDR3 is 17 amino acids. Notes on this clonotype: Its target is unknown.

TCRdb re-called the 5' RACE reads through MiXCR, storing one row per CDR3 protein. The sample shows a few hundred thousand distinct CDR3 sequences, around a quarter of them seen only once. General study results and limits: Researchers could not confirm that second-wave clones peaking on day 37 targeted SARS-CoV-2. Cross-reactive memory appears to have joined, as suggested by some responding clones showing up in pre-infection memory. Later expanders leaned toward CD4+, whereas clones contracting from day 15 to 85 were balanced CD4/CD8.

Input material: PBMCs or a T cell subset sorted from them (not recorded which). This sequence was found in an adult woman who had mild COVID-19 (a few samples of this study predate the infection). Cell type and time point are not known. The chain couples TRBV2 to TRBJ1-1, with TRBD1 as a possible D gene (6 bases). The CDR3 loop reads CASSDGGYREGNTEAFF. In nucleotides, the CDR3 is TGTGCCAGCAGTGACGGGGGCTACAGGGAAGGGAACACTGAAGCTTTCTTT.